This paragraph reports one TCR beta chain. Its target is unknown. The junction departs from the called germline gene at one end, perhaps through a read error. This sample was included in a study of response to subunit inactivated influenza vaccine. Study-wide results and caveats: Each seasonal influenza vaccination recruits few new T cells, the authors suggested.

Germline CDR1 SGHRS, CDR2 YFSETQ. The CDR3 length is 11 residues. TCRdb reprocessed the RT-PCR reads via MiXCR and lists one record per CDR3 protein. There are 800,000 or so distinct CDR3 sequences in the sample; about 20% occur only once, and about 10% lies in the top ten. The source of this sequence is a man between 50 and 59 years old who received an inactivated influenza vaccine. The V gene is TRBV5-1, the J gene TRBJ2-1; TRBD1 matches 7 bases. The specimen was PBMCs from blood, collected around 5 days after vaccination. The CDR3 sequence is CASSVTGVTVF. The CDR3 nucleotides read TGCGCCAGCAGCGTTACAGGGGTTACGGTCTTC.